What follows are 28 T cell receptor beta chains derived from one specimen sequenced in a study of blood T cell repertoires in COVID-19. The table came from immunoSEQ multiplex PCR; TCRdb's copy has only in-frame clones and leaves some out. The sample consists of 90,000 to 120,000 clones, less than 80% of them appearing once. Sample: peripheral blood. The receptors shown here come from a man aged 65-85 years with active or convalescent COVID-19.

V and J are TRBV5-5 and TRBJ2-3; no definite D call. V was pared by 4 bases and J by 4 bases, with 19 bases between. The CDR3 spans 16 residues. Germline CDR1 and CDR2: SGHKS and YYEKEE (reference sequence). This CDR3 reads CASSLASVSIPDTQYF. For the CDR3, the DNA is TGTGCCAGCAGCCTCGCATCGGTCTCCATCCCAGATACGCAGTATTTT. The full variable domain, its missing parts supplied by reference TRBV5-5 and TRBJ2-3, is DAGVTQSPTHLIKTRGQQVTLRCSPISGHKSVSWYQQVLGQGPQFIFQYYEKEERGRGNFPDRFSARQFPNYSSELNVNALLLGDSALYLCASSLASVSIPDTQYFGPGTRLTVL.

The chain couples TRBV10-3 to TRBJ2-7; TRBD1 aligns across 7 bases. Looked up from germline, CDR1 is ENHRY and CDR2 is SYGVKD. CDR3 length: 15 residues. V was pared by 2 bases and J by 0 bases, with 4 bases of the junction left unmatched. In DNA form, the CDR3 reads TGTGCCATCAGTGAGCCAGGGGGAGTCTCCTACGAGCAGTACTTC. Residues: CAISEPGGVSYEQYF.

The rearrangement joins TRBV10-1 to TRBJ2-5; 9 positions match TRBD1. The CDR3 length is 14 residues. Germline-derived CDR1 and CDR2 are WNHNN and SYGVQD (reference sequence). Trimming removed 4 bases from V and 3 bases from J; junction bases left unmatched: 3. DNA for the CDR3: TGCGCCAGCAGTGCCCGGGACAGGGAAGAGACCCAGTACTTC. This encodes CASSARDREETQYF.

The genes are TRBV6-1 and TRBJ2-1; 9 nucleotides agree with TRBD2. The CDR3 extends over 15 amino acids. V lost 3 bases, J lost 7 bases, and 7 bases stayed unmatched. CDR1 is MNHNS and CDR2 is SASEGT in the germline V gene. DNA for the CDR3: TGTGCCAGCAGTGATATTAATAGCGGGGGAAATGAGCAGTTCTTC. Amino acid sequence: CASSDINSGGNEQFF.

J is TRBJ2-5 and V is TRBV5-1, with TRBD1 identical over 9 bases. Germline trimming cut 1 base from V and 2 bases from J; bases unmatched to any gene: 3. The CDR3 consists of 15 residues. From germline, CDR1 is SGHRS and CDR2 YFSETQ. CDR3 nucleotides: TGCGCCAGCAGCTTGAGGGACAGGGCTCAAGAGACCCAGTACTTC. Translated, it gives CASSLRDRAQETQYF.

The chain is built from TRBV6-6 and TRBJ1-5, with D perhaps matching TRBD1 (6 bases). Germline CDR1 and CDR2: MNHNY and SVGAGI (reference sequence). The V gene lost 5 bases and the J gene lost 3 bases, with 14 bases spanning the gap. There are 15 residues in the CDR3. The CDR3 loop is CASSDPDRPNQPQHF. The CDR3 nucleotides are TGTGCCAGCAGTGACCCGGACAGACCCAATCAGCCCCAGCATTTT.

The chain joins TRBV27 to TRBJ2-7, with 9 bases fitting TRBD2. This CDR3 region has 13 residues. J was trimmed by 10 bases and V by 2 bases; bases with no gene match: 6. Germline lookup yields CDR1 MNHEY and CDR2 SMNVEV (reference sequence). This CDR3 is CASSLRREGDQYF. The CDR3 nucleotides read TGTGCCAGCAGTTTACGGCGGGAGGGAGACCAGTACTTC.

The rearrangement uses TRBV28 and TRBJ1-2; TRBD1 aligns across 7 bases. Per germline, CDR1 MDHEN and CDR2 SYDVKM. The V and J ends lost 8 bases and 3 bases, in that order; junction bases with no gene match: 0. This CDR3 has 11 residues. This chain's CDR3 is CASGTDYGYTF. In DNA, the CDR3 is TGTGCCAGCGGGACAGACTATGGCTACACCTTC.

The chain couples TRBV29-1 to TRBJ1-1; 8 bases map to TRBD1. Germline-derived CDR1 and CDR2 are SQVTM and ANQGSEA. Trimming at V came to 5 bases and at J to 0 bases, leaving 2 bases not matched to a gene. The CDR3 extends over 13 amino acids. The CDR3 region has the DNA TGCAGCGTTTGGGACAGGATGAACACTGAAGCTTTCTTT. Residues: CSVWDRMNTEAFF.

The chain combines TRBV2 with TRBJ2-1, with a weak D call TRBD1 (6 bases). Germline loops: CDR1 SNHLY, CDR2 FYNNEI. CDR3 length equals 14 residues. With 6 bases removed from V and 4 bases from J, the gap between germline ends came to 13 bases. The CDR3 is CASSAGTQYNEQFF. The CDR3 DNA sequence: TGTGCCAGCAGCGCCGGGACACAGTACAATGAGCAGTTCTTC.

The CDR3 spells CASSQSSGGETQYF. The CDR3 region has the DNA TGTGCCAGCAGCCAGTCGTCCGGGGGAGAGACCCAGTACTTC. V and J are TRBV5-6 and TRBJ2-5, with a possible D match to TRBD2 (6 bases). The CDR3 contains 14 residues. Germline-derived CDR1 and CDR2 are SGHDT and YYEEEE. With 4 bases removed from V and 4 bases from J, the gap between germline ends came to 14 bases.

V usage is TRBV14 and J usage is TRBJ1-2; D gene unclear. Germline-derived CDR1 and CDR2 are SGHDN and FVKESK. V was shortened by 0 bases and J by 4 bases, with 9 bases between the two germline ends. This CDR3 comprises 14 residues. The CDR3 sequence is CASSQESHPYGYTF. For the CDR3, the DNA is TGTGCCAGCAGCCAAGAGTCACATCCCTATGGCTACACCTTC.

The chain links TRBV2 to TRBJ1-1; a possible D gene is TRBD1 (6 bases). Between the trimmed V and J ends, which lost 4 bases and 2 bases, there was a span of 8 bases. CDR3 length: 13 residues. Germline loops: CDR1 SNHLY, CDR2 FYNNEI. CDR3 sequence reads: CASSVDSNTEAFF. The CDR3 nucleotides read TGTGCCAGCAGTGTGGACAGTAACACTGAAGCTTTCTTT.

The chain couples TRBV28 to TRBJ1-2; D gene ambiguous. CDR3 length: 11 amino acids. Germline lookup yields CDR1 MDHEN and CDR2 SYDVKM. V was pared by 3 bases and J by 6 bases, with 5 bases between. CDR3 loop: CASSFSHGYTF. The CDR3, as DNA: TGTGCCAGCAGTTTCTCTCATGGCTACACCTTC.

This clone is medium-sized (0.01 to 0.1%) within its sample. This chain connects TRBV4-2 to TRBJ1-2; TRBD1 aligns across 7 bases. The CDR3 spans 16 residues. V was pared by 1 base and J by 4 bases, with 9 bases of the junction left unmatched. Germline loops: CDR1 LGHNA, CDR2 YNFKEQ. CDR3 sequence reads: CASSQVLGGAGYGYTF. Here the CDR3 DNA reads TGTGCCAGCAGCCAAGTTCTAGGGGGCGCTGGCTATGGCTACACCTTC.

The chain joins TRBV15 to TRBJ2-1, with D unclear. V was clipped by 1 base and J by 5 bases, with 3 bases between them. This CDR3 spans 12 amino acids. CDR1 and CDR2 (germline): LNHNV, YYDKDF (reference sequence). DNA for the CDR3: TGTGCCACCAGCAGAGCCAACAATGAGCAGTTCTTC. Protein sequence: CATSRANNEQFF.

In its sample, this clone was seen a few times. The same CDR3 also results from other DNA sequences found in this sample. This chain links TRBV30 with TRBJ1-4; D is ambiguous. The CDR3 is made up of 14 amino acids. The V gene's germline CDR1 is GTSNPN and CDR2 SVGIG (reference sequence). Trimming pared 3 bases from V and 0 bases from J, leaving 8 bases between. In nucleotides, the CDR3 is TGTGCCTGGAGGGGCGGGGCAACTAATGAAAAACTGTTTTTT. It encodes CAWRGGATNEKLFF.

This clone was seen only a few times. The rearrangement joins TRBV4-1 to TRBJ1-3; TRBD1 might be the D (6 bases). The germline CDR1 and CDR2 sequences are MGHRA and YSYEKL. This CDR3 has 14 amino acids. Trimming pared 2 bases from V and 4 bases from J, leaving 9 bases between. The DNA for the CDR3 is TGCGCCAGCAGCCAACCAGGGGCCGGAAACACCATATATTTT. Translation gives CASSQPGAGNTIYF.

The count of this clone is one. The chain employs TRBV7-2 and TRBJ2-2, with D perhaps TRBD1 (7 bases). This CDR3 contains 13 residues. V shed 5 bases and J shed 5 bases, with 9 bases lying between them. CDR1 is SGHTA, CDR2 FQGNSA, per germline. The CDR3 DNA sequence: TGTGCCAGCAGCCCAGGGGGGACCGGGGAGCTGTTTTTT. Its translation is CASSPGGTGELFF.

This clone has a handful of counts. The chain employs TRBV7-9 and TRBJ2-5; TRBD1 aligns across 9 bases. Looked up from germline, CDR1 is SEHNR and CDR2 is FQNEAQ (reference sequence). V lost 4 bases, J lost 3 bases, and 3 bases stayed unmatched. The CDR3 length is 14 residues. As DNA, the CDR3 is TGTGCCAGCAGCTCCCGGGACAGGGAAGAGACCCAGTACTTC. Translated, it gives CASSSRDREETQYF. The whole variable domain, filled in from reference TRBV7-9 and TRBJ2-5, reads DTGVSQNPRHKITKRGQNVTFRCDPISEHNRLYWYRQTLGQGPEFLTYFQNEAQLEKSRLLSDRFSAERPKGSFSTLEIQRTEQGDSAMYLCASSSRDREETQYFGPGTRLLVL.

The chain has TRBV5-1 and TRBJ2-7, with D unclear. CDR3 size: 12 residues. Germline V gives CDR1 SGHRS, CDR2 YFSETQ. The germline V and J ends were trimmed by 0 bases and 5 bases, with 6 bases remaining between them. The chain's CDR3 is CASSLVGDEQYF. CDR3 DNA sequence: TGCGCCAGCAGCTTGGTAGGAGACGAGCAGTACTTC.

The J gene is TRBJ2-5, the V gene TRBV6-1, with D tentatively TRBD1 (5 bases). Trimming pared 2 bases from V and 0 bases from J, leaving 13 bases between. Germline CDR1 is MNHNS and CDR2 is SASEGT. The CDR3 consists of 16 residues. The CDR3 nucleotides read TGTGCCAGCAGTGAAAGATTCAGGGCAGACCAAGAGACCCAGTACTTC. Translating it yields CASSERFRADQETQYF.

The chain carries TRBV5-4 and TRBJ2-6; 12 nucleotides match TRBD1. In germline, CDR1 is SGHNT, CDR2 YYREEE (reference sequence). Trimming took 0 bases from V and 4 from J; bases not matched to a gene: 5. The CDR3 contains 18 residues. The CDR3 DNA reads TGTGCCAGCAGCTTGGTGGGACAGGGGGCGTTGGGGGCCAACGTCCTGACTTTC. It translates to CASSLVGQGALGANVLTF.

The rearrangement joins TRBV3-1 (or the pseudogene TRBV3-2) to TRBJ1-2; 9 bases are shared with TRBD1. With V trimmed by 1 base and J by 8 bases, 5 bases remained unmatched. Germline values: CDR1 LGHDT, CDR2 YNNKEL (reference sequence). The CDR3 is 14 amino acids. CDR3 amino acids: CASSQGTGVRGYTF. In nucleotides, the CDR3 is TGTGCCAGCAGCCAAGGGACAGGGGTAAGGGGCTACACCTTC.

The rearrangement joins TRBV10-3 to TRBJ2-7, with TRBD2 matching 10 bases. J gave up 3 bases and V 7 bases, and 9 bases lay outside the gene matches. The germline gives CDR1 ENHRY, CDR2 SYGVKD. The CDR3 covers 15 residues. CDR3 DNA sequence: TGTGCCATCAAGCGAGGGACTAGCGAGGGCTACGAGCAGTACTTC. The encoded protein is CAIKRGTSEGYEQYF.

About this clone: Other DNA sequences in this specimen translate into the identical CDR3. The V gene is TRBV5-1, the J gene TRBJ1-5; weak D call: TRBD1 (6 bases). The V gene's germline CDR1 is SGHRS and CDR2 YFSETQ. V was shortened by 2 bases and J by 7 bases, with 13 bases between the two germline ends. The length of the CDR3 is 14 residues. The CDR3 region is CASSLGGDGQPQHF. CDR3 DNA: TGCGCCAGCAGCTTAGGGGGTGATGGCCAGCCCCAGCATTTT.

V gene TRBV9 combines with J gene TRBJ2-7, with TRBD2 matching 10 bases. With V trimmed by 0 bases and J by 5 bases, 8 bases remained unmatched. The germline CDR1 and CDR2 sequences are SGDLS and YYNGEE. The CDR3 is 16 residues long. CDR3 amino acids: CASSVGAGGLPDEQYF. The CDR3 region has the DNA TGTGCCAGCAGCGTAGGAGCGGGGGGGCTCCCCGACGAGCAGTACTTC.

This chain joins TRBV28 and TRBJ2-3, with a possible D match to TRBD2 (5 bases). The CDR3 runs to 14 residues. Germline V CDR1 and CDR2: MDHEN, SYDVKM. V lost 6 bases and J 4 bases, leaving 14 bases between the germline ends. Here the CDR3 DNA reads TGTGCCAGCAGCCGCCAAGGAGGAGCAGATACGCAGTATTTT. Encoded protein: CASSRQGGADTQYF.